This entry lists 14 T cell receptor beta chains sequenced from one sample in a study of CD8 T cells in ankylosing spondylitis. MiXCR was run by TCRdb on the 5' RACE reads, yielding one entry per CDR3 protein. The table includes some 150,000 distinct CDR3 sequences, 40% to 50% detected once. The specimen was synovial fluid, either unsorted or a sorted T cell fraction (not recorded which). The receptors originated from a male donor with ankylosing spondylitis.

J is TRBJ2-3 and V is TRBV2; D not resolved. Trimming stripped 4 bases from V and 2 bases from J, with 4 bases between. The CDR3 extends over 12 amino acids. Germline V lookup: CDR1 SNHLY, CDR2 FYNNEI. CDR3 DNA sequence: TGTGCCAGCAGTGCCCCCACAGATACGCAGTATTTT. It specifies CASSAPTDTQYF.

The chain employs TRBV12-3 or TRBV12-4 and TRBJ2-1; 7 positions agree with TRBD2. V was pared by 2 bases and J by 1 base, with 11 bases of the junction left unmatched. This CDR3 region has 18 residues. The CDR3 nucleotides read TGTGCCAGCAGTTTAATTATTGCGGGCGGGGGTTCCTACAATGAGCAGTTCTTC. Its protein is CASSLIIAGGGSYNEQFF.

This clonotype has a count of ten or more. The chain is built from TRBV12-3 or TRBV12-4 and TRBJ1-1; 11 nucleotides line up with TRBD1. With V trimmed by 6 bases and J by 4 bases, 10 bases remained unmatched. CDR3 length: 16 amino acids. The CDR3 DNA sequence: TGTGCCAGCAGCCGCCAAGGACAGGGGGCTTTCACTGAAGCTTTCTTT. It translates to CASSRQGQGAFTEAFF.

This clonotype was seen only once. The chain carries TRBV4-2 and TRBJ2-2; D not resolved. Trimming took 0 bases from V and 5 from J, leaving 13 bases between them. Germline V gene data show CDR1 as LGHNA and CDR2 as YNFKEQ. This CDR3 has 16 amino acids. DNA for the CDR3: TGTGCCAGCAGCCAAGATGGGCCCCGAAGGACCGGGGAGCTGTTTTTT. This codes for CASSQDGPRRTGELFF.

V gene TRBV7-9 combines with J gene TRBJ2-7, with 8 bases matching TRBD2. The CDR3 is 16 amino acids. V was clipped by 5 bases and J by 3 bases; unmatched bases: 12. Germline V gene lookup returns CDR1 SEHNR and CDR2 FQNEAQ (reference sequence). The CDR3 is CASSPRTGGTYYEQYF. DNA for the CDR3: TGTGCCAGCAGCCCCCGGACGGGGGGGACCTACTACGAGCAGTACTTC.

Many counts were recorded for this clonotype. The chain links TRBV7-9 to TRBJ1-5; 9 bases are a match to TRBD1. V was pared by 4 bases and J by 5 bases, with 0 bases of the junction left unmatched. Per the germline V gene, CDR1 is SEHNR and CDR2 is FQNEAQ (reference sequence). The CDR3 is 13 residues long. CDR3 coding DNA: TGTGCCAGCAGCTGGACAGGGGATCAGCCCCAGCATTTT. Protein: CASSWTGDQPQHF.

In its sample, this clonotype was seen a few times. V gene TRBV5-6 combines with J gene TRBJ2-7; a weak D match, TRBD2 (5 bases). Germline CDR1 SGHDT, CDR2 YYEEEE. Trimming removed 1 base from V and 1 base from J, with 12 bases in between. This CDR3 is built from 15 residues. CDR3 bases: TGTGCCAGCAGCTTGAAGGAGGAATTTTCCTACGAGCAGTACTTC. Translation gives CASSLKEEFSYEQYF. The variable domain in full, with the rest retrieved from reference TRBV5-6 and TRBJ2-7, is DAGVTQSPTHLIKTRGQQVTLRCSPKSGHDTVSWYQQALGQGPQFIFQYYEEEERQRGNFPDRFSGHQFPNYSSELNVNALLLGDSALYLCASSLKEEFSYEQYFGPGTRLTVT.

The chain uses TRBV18 and TRBJ2-1, with TRBD2 as a possible D gene (5 bases). This CDR3 comprises 16 residues. Germline V gives CDR1 KGHSH, CDR2 LQKENI. Between the trimmed V and J ends, which lost 6 bases and 0 bases, there was a span of 15 bases. CDR3 sequence: CASSPLIGSSYNEQFF. Here the CDR3 DNA reads TGTGCCAGCTCTCCCCTAATTGGGAGCTCCTACAATGAGCAGTTCTTC.

The V and J genes are TRBV6-4 and TRBJ2-2; D is perhaps TRBD1 or TRBD2 (5 bases each). Germline V gives CDR1 MRHNA, CDR2 SNTAGT. CDR3 size: 15 residues. Trimming removed 5 bases at V and 4 bases at J, with 14 bases between. CDR3 protein: CASSTGTEATGELFF. CDR3 DNA sequence: TGTGCCAGCAGTACCGGGACGGAGGCCACCGGGGAGCTGTTTTTT.

The V and J genes are TRBV28 and TRBJ2-3; D is uncertain. The germline V gene has CDR1 MDHEN and CDR2 SYDVKM. V lost 0 bases to trimming and J lost 2 bases, with 9 bases between them. The CDR3 contains 15 residues. CDR3 in amino acids: CASSLWDVVTDTQYF. The CDR3 DNA sequence: TGTGCCAGCAGTTTATGGGACGTAGTCACAGATACGCAGTATTTT. Together with reference TRBV28 and TRBJ2-3, the CDR3 gives the full variable domain: DVKVTQSSRYLVKRTGEKVFLECVQDMDHENMFWYRQDPGLGLRLIYFSYDVKMKEKGDIPEGYSVSREKKERFSLILESASTNQTSMYLCASSLWDVVTDTQYFGPGTRLTVL.

The chain links TRBV6-5 to TRBJ2-7; D tentatively fits TRBD1 or TRBD2 (6 bases each). The germline gives CDR1 MNHEY, CDR2 SVGAGI. The CDR3 loop spans 11 amino acids. V was clipped by 9 bases and J by 2 bases, with 8 bases between them. CDR3 coding DNA: TGTGCCAGTGGGGGGCCCTACGAGCAGTACTTC. Translation gives CASGGPYEQYF.

The chain employs TRBV27 and TRBJ2-7, with D unresolved. This CDR3 is 14 amino acids long. CDR1 is MNHEY, CDR2 SMNVEV, per germline (reference sequence). Trimming removed 9 bases at V and 7 bases at J, with 22 bases between. CDR3 protein: CASSRRPTLWEQYF. In DNA, the CDR3 is TGTGCCAGTTCAAGAAGGCCTACCCTTTGGGAGCAGTACTTC.

This clonotype turned up a few times. The gene calls are TRBV18 and TRBJ2-7; a weak D match, TRBD2 (5 bases). The CDR3 is made up of 15 amino acids. With 3 bases removed from V and 0 bases from J, the gap between germline ends came to 12 bases. Germline V gene data show CDR1 as KGHSH and CDR2 as LQKENI. Here the CDR3 reads CASSPAASLSYEQYF. The CDR3 bases are TGTGCCAGCTCACCCGCGGCTAGCCTCTCCTACGAGCAGTACTTC.

V and J are TRBV6-2 or TRBV6-3 and TRBJ2-1; 13 bases are shared with TRBD2. The germline V gene has CDR1 MNHEY and CDR2 SVGEGT. This CDR3 is 18 amino acids long. V shed 0 bases and J 3 bases; nucleotides not matched to a gene: 5. CDR3 residues: CASSYSGLAGPHYNEQFF. In nucleotides, the CDR3 is TGTGCCAGCAGTTACTCGGGACTAGCGGGACCCCACTACAATGAGCAGTTCTTC.